Presented here are 5 T cell receptor beta chains from one specimen sequenced in a study of T cells after yellow fever vaccination. TCRdb reanalysed the 5' RACE reads using MiXCR and keeps one entry per CDR3 protein. The sample consists of roughly 120,000 distinct CDR3 sequences, 7.2% of them appearing once. Sequencing used CD4+ T cells sorted from PBMCs, obtained approximately 47 days after the first yellow fever vaccination. The receptors were sampled from a man younger than 35 who received the YFV17D yellow fever vaccine.

This clonotype was counted between two and nine times. J is TRBJ2-7 and V is TRBV12-3 or TRBV12-4; D gene ambiguous. The CDR3 runs 12 residues. V was shortened by 1 base and J by 6 bases, with 7 bases between the two germline ends. The CDR3 bases are TGTGCCAGCAGTTTAGACATTGGCGAGCAGTACGTC. It specifies CASSLDIGEQYV.

The table lists this clonotype with many counts. The V and J genes are TRBV5-1 and TRBJ1-1, with D perhaps TRBD1 (5 bases). V was pared by 3 bases and J by 4 bases, with 13 bases between. CDR1 and CDR2 from the germline V gene are SGHRS and YFSETQ. The CDR3 has 14 amino acids. CDR3 DNA sequence: TGCGCCAGCAGCTGGGGCGAGGTAGGCACTGAAGCTTTCTTT. This gives the protein CASSWGEVGTEAFF.

A note on this clonotype: A much larger clone lies a single base off, so this may be a read error. The chain carries TRBV7-9 and TRBJ2-1; D unclear. The CDR3 loop spans 15 amino acids. The V end lost 1 base, the J end lost 1 base, and 8 bases lay between the germline ends. Germline lookup yields CDR1 SEHNR and CDR2 FQNEAQ (reference sequence). The CDR3 loop reads CASSLGVRSYNEQFF. In DNA form, the CDR3 reads TGTGCCAGCAGCTTAGGGGTTAGGTCCTACAATGAGCAGTTCTTC.

This clonotype has a count of ten or more. In DNA, the CDR3 is TGTGCCAGCTCACAGGGGGCAAATGAGCAGTTCTTC. Protein: CASSQGANEQFF. J is TRBJ2-1 and V is TRBV18; the match to TRBD1 covers 7 bases. V shed 4 bases and J 7 bases; nucleotides not matched to a gene: 1. The germline CDR1 and CDR2 sequences are KGHSH and LQKENI. The CDR3 is 12 amino acids.

This clonotype was found many times. This chain connects TRBV5-1 to TRBJ1-1; 9 positions match TRBD1. Germline CDR1 reads SGHRS; CDR2 reads YFSETQ. The length of the CDR3 is 14 residues. The V segment lost 0 bases and the J segment 7 bases; nucleotides outside the gene matches: 4. In nucleotides, the CDR3 is TGCGCCAGCAGCTTGGCACAGGGGGCGGGTGAAGCTTTCTTT. Translated, it gives CASSLAQGAGEAFF. The full variable domain, its missing parts supplied by reference TRBV5-1 and TRBJ1-1, is KAGVTQTPRYLIKTRGQQVTLSCSPISGHRSVSWYQQTPGQGLQFLFEYFSETQRNKGNFPGRFSGRQFSNSRSEMNVSTLELGDSALYLCASSLAQGAGEAFFGQGTRLTVV.